This T cell receptor (beta chain) appears in the sequencing data of a study of vaccination effects on CD4 cells after COVID-19. Viral peptide pools were used in the ViraFEST assay to expand antigen-specific CD4+ T cells, and sequencing came afterward. Culture proceeded for nine to eleven days, and CD4+ T cells were then isolated. Each vaccine recipient was nucleocapsid antibody negative and had no prior SARS-CoV-2 infection. IL-2 medium supplanted half the medium on days 3 and 7. Sequencing used immunoSEQ multiplex PCR; TCRdb keeps in-frame clones, though not all of them. The profile shows 73,000 or so clones, 78% of them singletons. Germline V CDR1 and CDR2: KGHDR, SFDVKD. The CDR3 runs to 14 residues. Trimming pared 3 bases from V and 2 bases from J, leaving 8 bases between. In the case of this clone: The antigen remains undetermined.

This receptor was identified in a human donor who received a COVID-19 vaccine. The sequences come from CD4+ T cells from PBMCs cultured with SARS-CoV-2 spike peptides, collected before COVID-19 vaccination. V is TRBV24-1 and J is TRBJ2-3; D is possibly TRBD2 (5 bases). The CDR3 is CATSDGRDTDTQYF. For the CDR3, the DNA is TGTGCCACCAGTGATGGGAGAGACACAGATACGCAGTATTTT.